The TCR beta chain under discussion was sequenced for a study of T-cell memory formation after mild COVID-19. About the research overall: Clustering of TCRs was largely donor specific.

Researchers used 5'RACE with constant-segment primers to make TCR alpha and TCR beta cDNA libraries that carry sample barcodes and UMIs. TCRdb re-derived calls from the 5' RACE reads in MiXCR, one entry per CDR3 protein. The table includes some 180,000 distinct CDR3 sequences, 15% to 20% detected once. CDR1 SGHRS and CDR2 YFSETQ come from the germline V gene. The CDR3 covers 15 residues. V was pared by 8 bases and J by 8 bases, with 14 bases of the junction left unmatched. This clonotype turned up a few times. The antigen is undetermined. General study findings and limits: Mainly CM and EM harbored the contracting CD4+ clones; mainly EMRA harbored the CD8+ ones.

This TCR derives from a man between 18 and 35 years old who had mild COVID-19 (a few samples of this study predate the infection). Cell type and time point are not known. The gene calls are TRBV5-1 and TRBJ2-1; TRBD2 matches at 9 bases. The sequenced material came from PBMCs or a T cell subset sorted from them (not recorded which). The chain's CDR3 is CASSPGGTSRDEQFF. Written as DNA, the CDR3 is TGCGCCAGTTCTCCTGGAGGGACTAGCAGGGATGAGCAGTTCTTC.